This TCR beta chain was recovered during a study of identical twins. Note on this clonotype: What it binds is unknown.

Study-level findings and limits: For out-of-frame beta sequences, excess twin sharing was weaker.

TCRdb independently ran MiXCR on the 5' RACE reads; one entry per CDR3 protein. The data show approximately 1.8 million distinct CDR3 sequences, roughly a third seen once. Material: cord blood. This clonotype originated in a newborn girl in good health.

CDR3 protein: CASSVLGTSGYNEQFF. In DNA, the CDR3 is TGTGCCAGCAGCGTCCTCGGGACTAGCGGCTACAATGAGCAGTTCTTC. V usage is TRBV9 and J usage is TRBJ2-1; TRBD2 matches 11 bases. Germline values: CDR1 SGDLS, CDR2 YYNGEE. The CDR3 totals 16 residues. The junction had 4 bases not matched to a gene; V was cut back by 2 bases and J by 3 bases.